This T cell receptor (beta chain) stems from a study of blood T cell repertoires in COVID-19. Germline V gives CDR1 MDHEN, CDR2 SYDVKM. The V gene lost 4 bases and the J gene lost 4 bases, with 13 bases spanning the gap. The CDR3 consists of 14 residues. Original data processing: The assay estimated nucleated cells by amplifying reference gene primers. The assay was immunoSEQ multiplex PCR, and TCRdb's table has in-frame clones only and misses some. That table supplies the V and J calls and clone size; D and trimming were determined from the DNA. The sample records approximately 190,000 clones, 70% to 90% being singletons.

The chain recombines TRBV28 with TRBJ1-2, with D uncertain. Sequenced sample: PBMCs or T cells enriched from blood (not recorded which). This TCR came from a middle-aged woman in a cohort exposed to, infected with or recovered from COVID-19 (not recorded which). CDR3 sequence reads: CASSSHQFRYGYTF. The CDR3 nucleotides are TGTGCCAGCAGTTCACACCAGTTTCGCTATGGCTACACCTTC.